This T cell receptor (beta chain) was recorded in a study of T cells in Graves' hyperthyroidism and ophthalmopathy. General observations from the study: Most thyroid clonotypes expanded above 0.001 appeared in blood too. With a median lead of about six months before onset, the model predicted ophthalmopathy.

This CDR3 is 15 amino acids long. The V gene lost 3 bases and the J gene lost 0 bases, with 12 bases spanning the gap. Germline-derived CDR1 and CDR2 are SGHNT and YENEEA. This clonotype has just a few counts. Its antigen is undetermined. Amplification yielded TCR beta CDR3 regions, with RNA transcripts as the source. The HTBI primer set served for first-round RT-PCR of the TCR CDR3. TCRdb recomputed calls from the multiplex PCR reads with MiXCR, one row per CDR3 protein. Of about 710,000 distinct CDR3 sequences listed, 15% to 20% are singletons. Patients between 18 and 65 years old had hyperthyroidism, newly diagnosed and lasting under 2 months.

This chain connects TRBV11-3 to TRBJ2-7; D tentatively fits TRBD1 or TRBD2 (6 bases each). Sequenced: blood. The clonotype was recovered from a man between 18 and 29 years old with Graves' hyperthyroidism. The CDR3, as DNA: TGTGCCAGCAGCTTCCGCCCGGGGGCCTCCTACGAGCAGTACTTC. Amino acids: CASSFRPGASYEQYF.